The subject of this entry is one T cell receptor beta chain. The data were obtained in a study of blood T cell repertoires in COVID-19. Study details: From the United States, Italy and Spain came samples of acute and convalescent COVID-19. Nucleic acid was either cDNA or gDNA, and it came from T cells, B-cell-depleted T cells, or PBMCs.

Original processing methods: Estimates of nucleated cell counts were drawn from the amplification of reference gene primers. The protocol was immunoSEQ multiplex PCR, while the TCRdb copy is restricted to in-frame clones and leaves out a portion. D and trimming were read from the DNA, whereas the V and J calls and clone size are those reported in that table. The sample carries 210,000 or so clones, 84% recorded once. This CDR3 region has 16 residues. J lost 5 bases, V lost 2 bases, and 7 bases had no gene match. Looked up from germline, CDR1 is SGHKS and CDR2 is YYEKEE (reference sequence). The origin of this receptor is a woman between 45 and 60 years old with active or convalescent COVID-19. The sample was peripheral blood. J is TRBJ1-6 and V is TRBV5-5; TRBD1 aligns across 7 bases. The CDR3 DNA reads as TGTGCCAGCAGCTTCGGCCGGGACAGTAATAATTCACCCCTCCACTTT. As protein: CASSFGRDSNNSPLHF. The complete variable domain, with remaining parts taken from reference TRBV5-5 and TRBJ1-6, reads DAGVTQSPTHLIKTRGQQVTLRCSPISGHKSVSWYQQVLGQGPQFIFQYYEKEERGRGNFPDRFSARQFPNYSSELNVNALLLGDSALYLCASSFGRDSNNSPLHFGNGTRLTVT.